Following are 14 T cell receptor beta chains from one sample sequenced in a study of cytomegalovirus exposure and HLA in healthy donors. Clones were read by immunoSEQ multiplex PCR, and TCRdb kept only the in-frame ones, dropping some. The sample shows more than 250,000 clones, about nine tenths of them seen only once. The sequenced sample consisted of PBMCs. These receptors originate from a woman aged 25 to 39 in good health and CMV-seropositive.

The chain recombines TRBV6-6 with TRBJ2-3, with D perhaps given as TRBD1 or TRBD2 (5 bases each). CDR1 is MNHNY and CDR2 is SVGAGI in the germline V gene (reference sequence). The V end was cut by 2 bases, the J end by 2 bases, with 14 bases between. There are 16 residues in the CDR3. The CDR3 DNA is TGTGCCAGCAGTTACAGGGGACCAACGCCCACAGATACGCAGTATTTT. Translation gives CASSYRGPTPTDTQYF.

This sequence joins TRBV5-1 and TRBJ1-2; D gene ambiguous. V was shortened by 0 bases and J by 8 bases, with 8 bases between the two germline ends. The length of the CDR3 is 12 residues. Germline CDR1 and CDR2: SGHRS and YFSETQ. CDR3: CASSLAREGYTF. The CDR3 coding sequence is TGCGCCAGCAGCTTGGCCCGGGAGGGCTACACCTTC.

The V gene is TRBV6-4, the J gene TRBJ1-5; 8 nucleotides agree with TRBD1. This CDR3 region has 16 residues. Trimming took 2 bases from V and 3 from J; bases not matched to a gene: 6. CDR1 MRHNA and CDR2 SNTAGT come from the germline V gene. CDR3 sequence (DNA): TGTGCCAGCAGTGACCTTGGTCAGGGGGCCAATCAGCCCCAGCATTTT. Translation gives CASSDLGQGANQPQHF.

J is TRBJ1-2 and V is TRBV28; TRBD1 is a possible D gene (6 bases). Germline assignment: CDR1 MDHEN and CDR2 SYDVKM. The CDR3 has 13 residues. V was shortened by 2 bases and J by 8 bases, with 12 bases between the two germline ends. The CDR3 sequence: CASSLRGAEGYTF. The CDR3 DNA sequence: TGTGCCAGCAGTTTACGGGGGGCGGAGGGCTACACCTTC.

This chain joins TRBV25-1 and TRBJ2-2; 7 nucleotides match TRBD2. Germline lookup yields CDR1 MGHDK and CDR2 SYGVNS. CDR3 length: 15 residues. V lost 3 bases, J lost 7 bases, and 8 bases stayed unmatched. The CDR3 bases are TGTGCCAGCAGTGAGAGTGGGAGGGCGGTCGGGGAGCTGTTTTTT. Translated: CASSESGRAVGELFF.

This clone has only a few counts. The genes are TRBV30 and TRBJ1-6; tentatively, D is TRBD1 (6 bases). The CDR3 runs to 13 residues. V shed 5 bases and J shed 5 bases, with 10 bases lying between them. The germline V gene has CDR1 GTSNPN and CDR2 SVGIG (reference sequence). The CDR3 sequence: CAWEGQHNSPLHF. CDR3 nucleotides: TGTGCCTGGGAAGGACAGCATAATTCACCCCTCCACTTT.

V gene TRBV7-2 combines with J gene TRBJ2-7, with 9 bases matching TRBD1. Trimming took 0 bases from V and 4 from J; bases not matched to a gene: 7. Germline V lookup: CDR1 SGHTA, CDR2 FQGNSA. The CDR3 has 16 amino acids. This CDR3 reads CASSLARGQGSYEQYF. The CDR3 DNA follows: TGTGCCAGCAGCTTAGCGCGAGGACAGGGGAGTTACGAGCAGTACTTC.

This clone has just a few counts. The CDR3 protein is CASSVSTGENSPLHF. For the CDR3, the DNA is TGCGCCAGCAGCGTCTCGACAGGGGAGAATTCACCCCTCCACTTT. The chain employs TRBV5-1 and TRBJ1-6; TRBD1 matches at 8 bases. Germline values: CDR1 SGHRS, CDR2 YFSETQ. The CDR3 extends over 15 amino acids. J gave up 7 bases and V 4 bases, and 7 bases lay outside the gene matches.

The J gene is TRBJ2-3, the V gene TRBV28; TRBD1 matches at 8 bases. The length of the CDR3 is 14 residues. Looked up from germline, CDR1 is MDHEN and CDR2 is SYDVKM. V lost 6 bases to trimming and J lost 3 bases; unmatched junction nucleotides: 5. The CDR3 DNA sequence: TGTGCCAGCAGCGGACAGGGATGGACAGATACGCAGTATTTT. Translated, it gives CASSGQGWTDTQYF.

J is TRBJ1-2 and V is TRBV7-9, with 10 bases that match TRBD1. This CDR3 is built from 18 residues. In germline, CDR1 is SEHNR, CDR2 FQNEAQ (reference sequence). V was pared by 1 base and J by 1 base, with 9 bases of the junction left unmatched. The DNA of the CDR3 is TGTGCCAGCAGCTTAGGCCTAACCCGGGACAGGGGTAACTATGGCTACACCTTC. As protein: CASSLGLTRDRGNYGYTF.

V and J are TRBV2 and TRBJ1-4, with 9 nucleotides matching TRBD1. The CDR3 totals 16 residues. Germline V gene lookup returns CDR1 SNHLY and CDR2 FYNNEI. With V trimmed by 4 bases and J by 5 bases, 8 bases remained unmatched. The DNA for the CDR3 is TGTGCCAGCAGTGCCTACAGGGGGCCGGGCAATGAAAAACTGTTTTTT. It translates to CASSAYRGPGNEKLFF.

This clone is a singleton in its sample. The genes are TRBV4-3 and TRBJ2-7, with 10 bases aligning to TRBD1. The CDR3 runs to 15 residues. Germline V gives CDR1 LGHNA, CDR2 YSLEER. The V and J ends lost 4 bases and 3 bases, in that order; junction bases with no gene match: 6. The CDR3 coding sequence is TGCGCCAGCAGCCCGGGGACAGGGGTGCGCTACGAGCAGTACTTC. The encoded protein is CASSPGTGVRYEQYF.

This clone was found a few times. This CDR3 reads CASSLGTVNSPLHF. CDR3 in DNA: TGTGCCAGCAGCTTAGGGACAGTTAATTCACCCCTCCACTTT. The chain uses TRBV7-6 and TRBJ1-6, with D perhaps matching TRBD1 (6 bases). The germline V and J ends were trimmed by 1 base and 6 bases, with 7 bases remaining between them. The CDR3 spans 14 residues. CDR1 is SGHVS and CDR2 is FNYEAQ in the germline V gene.

The chain carries TRBV14 and TRBJ2-5; TRBD1 aligns across 7 bases. There are 15 residues in the CDR3. The trim removed 4 bases at V and 2 bases at J, leaving 7 bases unmatched. Germline CDR1 SGHDN, CDR2 FVKESK. The CDR3 spells CASSRQGVLQETQYF. The DNA for the CDR3 is TGTGCCAGCAGCCGACAGGGAGTCCTTCAAGAGACCCAGTACTTC.